Detailed here is one TCR beta chain. The antigen remains undetermined. Sequencing was performed with immunoSEQ multiplex PCR; in TCRdb, only in-frame clones are kept and a portion is missing. This sample has about 130,000 clones, with 89% found just once. CDR1 and CDR2 (germline): MRHNA, SNTAGT. CDR3 length equals 15 residues. Trimming cost V 3 bases and J 4 bases; bases outside gene matches: 6. The data belong to a study of cytomegalovirus exposure and HLA in healthy donors. Study-wide points: The study recorded about 160 TCR beta chains that were cytomegalovirus-associated. Rarity marked most TCR sequences, yet some public TCRs occurred in many donors. First-cohort TCR clusters were later found to tend to co-occur in the 90 to 150 validation repertoires.

This sequence joins TRBV6-4 and TRBJ2-5; 9 nucleotides line up with TRBD1. Material: PBMCs. The receptor comes from a woman between 18 and 29 years old in good health and CMV-seropositive. The CDR3 loop reads CASSEGQGGRETQYF. CDR3 DNA: TGTGCCAGCAGTGAGGGACAGGGAGGGCGAGAGACCCAGTACTTC.